This entry is about one T cell receptor beta chain. Roughly 0.45 to 1 ug RNA was reverse transcribed with random hexamers. The CDR3 of TCR beta was amplified by immunoSEQ multiplex PCR across 54 Vbeta and 13 Jbeta. One entry per CDR3 protein results from TCRdb running MiXCR on the immunoSEQ multiplex PCR reads. Of approximately 120,000 distinct CDR3 sequences listed, about 96% were seen once; the top ten hold about 0.1%. The sample is drawn from a study of CD8 T cells in Susac syndrome. CDR3 length equals 16 residues. Trimming removed 3 bases at V and 1 base at J, with 17 bases between. CDR1 and CDR2 from the germline V gene are SGDLS and YYNGEE.

V is TRBV9 and J is TRBJ2-7; TRBD1 might be the D (8 bases). Sequencing input: CD4+ T cells from PBMCs. The receptor was derived from a human donor in good health. The CDR3 sequence is CASSEDGQGGSYEQYF. DNA for the CDR3: TGTGCCAGCAGCGAGGACGGACAGGGAGGGTCCTACGAGCAGTACTTC. The full variable domain, completed using reference TRBV9 and TRBJ2-7, is DSGVTQTPKHLITATGQRVTLRCSPRSGDLSVYWYQQSLDQGLQFLIQYYNGEERAKGNILERFSAQQFPDLHSELNLSSLELGDSALYFCASSEDGQGGSYEQYFGPGTRLTVT.